The entry that follows covers one TCR beta chain sequence. The antigen remains unidentified. Time point here: week 35, safety follow-up. The investigators gave 300 ug of mutant IDH1 20-mer peptide in each vaccine dose, together with topical imiquimod. These data belong to a study of a mutant IDH1 vaccine in newly diagnosed glioma. Study as a whole: In the visit schedule, V12 fell in week 35, while V13 fell in week 47.

Generated by immunoSEQ multiplex PCR, the TCRdb table keeps only in-frame clones and is missing some. The data show 45,000 to 60,000 clones, 88% seen once. CDR3 length: 13 residues. Deletions cut 5 bases from V and 4 bases from J, with 12 bases between. Germline loops: CDR1 LNHDA, CDR2 SQIVND (reference sequence). The TCR sequence derives from a woman aged 40 to 49 with glioma. The sequencing here drew on PBMCs, taken from a glioma patient whose treatment included an IDH1 peptide vaccine. The chain uses TRBV19 and TRBJ2-7; D remains ambiguous. For the CDR3, the DNA is TGTGCCAGTAGTCTAAGGCCCGAGTACGAGCAGTACTTC. It yields the protein CASSLRPEYEQYF. The full variable domain, completed using reference TRBV19 and TRBJ2-7, is DGGITQSPKYLFRKEGQNVTLSCEQNLNHDAMYWYRQDPGQGLRLIYYSQIVNDFQKGDIAEGYSVSREKKESFPLTVTSAQKNPTAFYLCASSLRPEYEQYFGPGTRLTVT.